This T cell receptor (beta chain) was found in a study of cytomegalovirus exposure and HLA in healthy donors (dated by TCRdb to the late 2010s). Regarding the complete study: An earlier analysis of around 600 of the donors reported 250 to 300 Gb of sequence data and some 120 million unique TCR beta sequences from 150 million to 200 million T cells. Donor age, sex, ethnicity and CMV serostatus were compiled together with the repertoire data. To predict cytomegalovirus infection status, the study combined high-throughput TCR immunosequencing, statistical association of individual TCRs with disease status, and machine learning. Along with the roughly 700-subject first cohort, a separate validation cohort of over 90 different subjects was used. The genetic ancestry cluster associated with self-reported Caucasian donors included 70% to 85% of the approximately 400 genotyped donors. An earlier analysis of approximately 630 of the donors applied high-throughput TCR beta sequencing to assess whether each TCR beta V gene segment acted as functional or pseudogenic. The T cell repertoires of around 730 subjects were profiled by immunosequencing and related to cytomegalovirus serostatus. Rather than drawing on any new phenotypic data, the later analysis identified candidate immune exposures from TCR beta sequences and the way those sequences occurred across donors. To study patterns of TCR occurrence, a later analysis re-analyzed previously published TCR beta repertoires from under 750 donors and added high-resolution HLA genotyping. The number of typed donors differed by locus: about 629-640 for A, B, C, DRB1 and DQB1; some 500 for DQA1; 606 for DPA1; and approximately 450 for DPB1. HLA typing covered class I and class II loci at four-digit resolution. All discovery cohort repertoires had been generated using a single sequencing platform. In a later genetic analysis, genome-wide SNP genotypes for about three fifths of the 666 donors were used, and that subset was treated as a discovery cohort. A handful of DR-DQ haplotypes were handled as single units for association and clustering because linkage in the cohort was strong. Across 398 genotyped donors of the cohort, an average of roughly 230,000 unique TCR beta nucleotide sequences per donor were sequenced, and around 20% of those sequences were non-productive. The study was designed to test whether signatures of past pathogen exposure could be identified by cataloging public T cell receptors. An early release that covered about 600 HLA-typed donors contained approximately 320 gigabases of sequencing data and tens of millions of unique TCR sequences. What the work shows at the level of the full study, not this receptor alone: Because some donors lacked HLA typing at each locus, the association tests relied only on the typed subset. In an earlier analysis of some 500 of the donors, most TCR beta V segments appeared in productive rearrangements about 87% or about 30% of the time, broadly matching IMGT annotations. A later analysis reported that several top co-occurrence clusters appeared linked to parvovirus B19, influenza, CMV and Epstein-Barr virus. Roughly uniform sequencing depth across donors was assumed in presence/absence analyses, although this assumption may not hold. Because the 87-base-pair reads could not distinguish some IMGT-functional V segments, including TRBV6-2 and TRBV6-3, those segments were excluded. The classifier was reported to diagnose cytomegalovirus status with high specificity and sensitivity in both the original cohort and the validation cohort. When HLA alleles, especially DR and DQ, strongly co-occurred, attributing TCR associations to individual alleles was difficult. An association between a missense DCLRE1C variant and V-gene and J-gene trimming of TCR beta chains was found in a later genetic analysis and replicated in an independent cohort. In the study, about 150 TCR beta chains were listed as associated with cytomegalovirus. In a later analysis, the rate of TCR association differed among HLA loci, with DRB1 alleles having the most associated TCRs and HLA-C alleles having the fewest. A later analysis associated 17,000 or so TCR beta sequences with specific HLA alleles at a false discovery rate of 0.05. A group of highly shared sequence variants was considered likely to be a technical artifact of the sequencing pipeline. Correlated functional status among segregating V segments might reflect linkage disequilibrium, but an unknown experimental factor could not be ruled out. In vitro tests confirmed that a few of the cytomegalovirus-associated TCR beta chains recognize cytomegalovirus antigens. Over 15 rarely observed V segments, including chromosome 9 orphons, were excluded from the earlier analysis of some 590 of the donors because counts were too low. Only TCR beta chains were sequenced in this cohort, and the absence of alpha or paired-chain data limited detectable features. In a later genetic analysis, fewer N-insertions in productive TCRs were reported among donors in an Asian-associated ancestry cluster than the 666-donor mean. The only immune exposure information available for the cohort was CMV serostatus. A further reported finding was that TCR beta sequences accurately predicted the HLA-A and HLA-B alleles for most subjects in the first cohort. In a later analysis, HLA-associated TCR beta chains were found to be more clonally expanded and to have lower generation probabilities than equally common non-associated chains. Most CMV-associated TCR beta chains appeared to be HLA-restricted in a later analysis, and the HLA associations seemed to be driven largely by CMV exposure. It was suggested by the authors that the approach could potentially be generalized to other disease states and immunological phenotypes. Across donors, most TCR sequences were observed very rarely, whereas some public TCRs were present in many individuals.

CDR1 SGHRS and CDR2 YFSETQ were looked up in the germline V gene. The CDR3 numbers 15 residues from cysteine through phenylalanine. Just the 45-base CDR3 DNA is kept, in frame starting at base 1. Trimming leaves V shorter by 7 bases and J shorter by 5 bases, with the junction holding 11 bases beyond the gene matches. The cohort was made up of approximately 670 healthy bone marrow donors. All cohort members were sampled while nominally healthy, although unrecorded immune exposures were likely present. The donor tested CMV seropositive, placing the donor among the 290 or so seropositive members of the cohort. Every donor gave a peripheral blood sample, and the peripheral blood mononuclear cells from that sample were used for TCR beta sequencing. Genomic DNA extraction from the blood cell samples was performed with the Qiagen DNeasy Blood Extraction Kit. The library was built by means of the immunoSEQ multiplex PCR assay. For the multiplex PCR, a mixture combining 60 forward primers for TCR Vbeta segments and 13 reverse primers for TCR Jbeta segments was used. The CDR3 region of rearranged TCR beta genes was amplified from genomic DNA by a multiplex PCR assay. The amplified TCR beta libraries were sequenced on the Illumina HiSeq System as 87-base-pair reads. The authors' analysis ran thus. A later analysis counted about 80 million unique TCR beta chains across the 640 or so repertoires, and roughly 9.9 million of these chains were shared by at least two donors. Raw reads were error-corrected and collapsed into unique sequences by a nearest-neighbor algorithm in which closely related sequences were merged to remove PCR and sequencing errors. CDR3 sequences were aligned to IMGT reference sequences to assign V, D and J gene segments. For a sequence to be retained, at least a six-nucleotide match to both a V gene segment and a J gene segment was required. Rearrangements were called productive when the CDR3 lacked stop codons and stayed in frame with V and J; all others were non-productive. Following IMGT convention, CDR3 was defined as the stretch from the second conserved V-encoded cysteine up to the conserved J-encoded phenylalanine. The earlier analysis of more than 450 of the donors excluded sequences that lacked an unambiguous match to a single V gene segment. An earlier analysis of about 590 of the donors classified V segments as functional when productive rearrangements were above 56.7% and as segregating when the standard deviation between donors was above 5%. A statistical classification framework was built to diagnose cytomegalovirus status from the catalog of TCR beta chain sequences. V and J gene assignment, in a later analysis, came from comparing TCR nucleotide sequences with IMGT/GENE-DB human TR gene sequences. A later analysis assigned CDR3 sequences and most-parsimonious VDJ recombination scenarios with the TCRdist pipeline. A later analysis defined each TCR beta chain by its CDR3 amino acid sequence plus V-gene family, and excluded reads lacking a unique V-gene family. To address suspected cross-contamination and a sequencing artifact, a later analysis removed a few hundred highly shared, low-generation-probability nucleotide sequences. A later analysis calculated a clonal expansion index for each public chain from normalized within-repertoire ranks of inferred template counts. In a later analysis, generation probabilities were computed using a VDJ recombination model fitted to out-of-frame rearrangements, and the results were checked against IGoR. A later analysis scored TCR-TCR, TCR-HLA and TCR-CMV co-occurrence with hypergeometric tests, applying a repertoire-size bias correction to TCR pairs. To estimate false discovery rates, a later analysis permuted the HLA or CMV assignments 20 times. In a later analysis, co-occurring TCRs were grouped using DBSCAN, and TCRdist sequence similarity was added for clustering within HLA-allele-positive subsets. Co-occurrence clustering excluded repertoires with fewer than 30,000 or more than 120,000 public chains, plus five with anomalous nucleotide sharing. TCRdb limited this immuneACCESS table to in-frame rearrangements with V and J called. A share of clones is missing; checked studies link under half to unresolved V genes, and the rest is unexplained. The V and J calls and clone size come from that table; D and trimming were worked out from the DNA. The sample yields roughly 150,000 clones; about four fifths were counted once. In total, the top ten clones hold around 6.2% of the sample.

Worth noting for this clone: There is no known antigen for this receptor. No base qualities exist here, and no much larger clone lies one base off it.

The sequencing sample was made of PBMCs. The source of this sequence is a man in his thirties or forties in good health and CMV-seropositive. This sequence uses TRBV5-1 and TRBJ2-5; 10 middle bases align to TRBD2. For the CDR3, the sequence is CASSSSGGTRETQYF. The DNA is as follows: TGCGCCAGCTCGTCTAGCGGGGGTACAAGGGAGACCCAGTACTTC. The full variable domain, completed from the reference TRBV5-1 and TRBJ2-5 proteins outside the CDR3, reads KAGVTQTPRYLIKTRGQQVTLSCSPISGHRSVSWYQQTPGQGLQFLFEYFSETQRNKGNFPGRFSGRQFSNSRSEMNVSTLELGDSALYLCASSSSGGTRETQYFGPGTRLLVL.